The clone carrying this TCR beta chain was seen only once. Original processing notes: Counts of nucleated cells, estimated from reference gene primer amplification, were obtained. Method: immunoSEQ multiplex PCR; TCRdb's copy keeps in-frame clones and lacks some. V, J and clone size were drawn from that table, and D and trimming were deduced from the DNA. The sample lists more than 95,000 clones, 70% to 80% occurring once. The sample originates from a study of blood T cell repertoires in COVID-19. The overall study: Specimens from acute and convalescent COVID-19 originated in the United States, Italy and Spain.

Trimming shortened V by 3 bases and J by 1 base, and 9 bases separated the two germline ends. Germline V gene data show CDR1 as MNHNY and CDR2 as SVGAGI (reference sequence). CDR3 size: 14 residues. The chain combines TRBV6-6 with TRBJ1-1; no reliable D call. Input material: peripheral blood. The sequence was obtained from a man in his forties or fifties with acute or convalescent COVID-19. The CDR3 DNA reads as TGTGCCAGCAGTTATGGGCACCAGAACACTGAAGCTTTCTTT. Protein product: CASSYGHQNTEAFF.